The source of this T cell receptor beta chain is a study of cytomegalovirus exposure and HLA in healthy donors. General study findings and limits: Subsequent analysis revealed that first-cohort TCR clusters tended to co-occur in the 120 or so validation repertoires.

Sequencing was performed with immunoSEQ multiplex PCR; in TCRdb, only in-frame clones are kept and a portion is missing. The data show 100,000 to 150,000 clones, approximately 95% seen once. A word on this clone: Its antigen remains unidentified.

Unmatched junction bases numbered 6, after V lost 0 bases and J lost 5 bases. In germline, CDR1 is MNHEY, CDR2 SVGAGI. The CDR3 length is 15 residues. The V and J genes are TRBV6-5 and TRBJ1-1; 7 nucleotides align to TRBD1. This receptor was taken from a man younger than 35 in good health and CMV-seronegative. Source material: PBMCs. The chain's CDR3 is CASSYSRQGWTEAFF. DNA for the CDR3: TGTGCCAGCAGTTACTCTAGACAGGGCTGGACTGAAGCTTTCTTT.